Shown below are 25 T cell receptor beta chains from a single sample sequenced in a study of early T cells in non-severe SARS-CoV-2 infection. TCRdb re-called the 5' RACE reads with MiXCR, one entry per CDR3 protein. Of some 70,000 distinct CDR3 sequences listed, 4% to 5.5% are singletons. Material: whole blood. Receptors were obtained from an adult who was a healthcare worker with PCR-confirmed SARS-CoV-2 infection or an uninfected control (not recorded which).

This chain joins TRBV25-1 and TRBJ2-7; TRBD1 agrees at 8 bases. There are 16 residues in the CDR3. The V gene's germline CDR1 is MGHDK and CDR2 SYGVNS. J lost 2 bases, V lost 3 bases, and 9 bases had no gene match. The CDR3 sequence is CASSDPTGVTPYEQYF. Here the CDR3 DNA reads TGTGCCAGCAGTGATCCGACAGGGGTAACGCCCTACGAGCAGTACTTC.

This clonotype was detected ten times or more. The DNA is omitted, as the CDR3 cannot be located on it reliably, and the CDR3 follows TCRdb's listing. The rearrangement uses TRBV21-1 and TRBJ1-4. TRBV21-1 is assigned pseudogene status. The CDR3 has 12 residues if both end residues are counted. The CDR3 is CASRVDWENCFF.

This clonotype was picked up many times. The chain employs TRBV20-1 and TRBJ1-2, with 7 bases lining up with TRBD1. The CDR3 totals 12 residues. Trimming removed 2 bases from V and 4 bases from J; junction bases left unmatched: 1. The germline gives CDR1 DFQATT, CDR2 SNEGSKA (reference sequence). CDR3 nucleotide sequence: TGCAGTGCTAGAACAGGGGCCTATGGCTACACCTTC. This gives the protein CSARTGAYGYTF.

This clonotype was seen repeatedly, ten times or more. The chain uses TRBV5-4 and TRBJ2-4, with D maybe TRBD2 (5 bases). Germline CDR1 SGHNT, CDR2 YYREEE (reference sequence). The CDR3 is 12 residues long. V lost 4 bases and J lost 10, with 12 bases in between. The CDR3 nucleotides are TGTGCCAGCAGCCTGGACTCTCGAATTCAGTACTTC. Protein product: CASSLDSRIQYF.

This clonotype appeared many times. The chain couples TRBV5-5 to TRBJ1-1; D might be TRBD1 (6 bases). The CDR3 runs 19 residues. Germline CDR1 reads SGHKS; CDR2 reads YYEKEE (reference sequence). The V gene lost 1 base and the J gene lost 4 bases, with 26 bases spanning the gap. This chain's CDR3 is CASSLLVGYTGPKGTEAFF. Written as DNA, the CDR3 is TGTGCCAGCAGCTTGTTGGTGGGTTATACAGGGCCCAAGGGCACTGAAGCTTTCTTT. Full variable domain (missing parts from reference TRBV5-5 and TRBJ1-1): DAGVTQSPTHLIKTRGQQVTLRCSPISGHKSVSWYQQVLGQGPQFIFQYYEKEERGRGNFPDRFSARQFPNYSSELNVNALLLGDSALYLCASSLLVGYTGPKGTEAFFGQGTRLTVV.

This clonotype was seen ten or more times. The chain is built from TRBV20-1 and TRBJ2-7; D not resolved. CDR3 length: 12 amino acids. Germline loops: CDR1 DFQATT, CDR2 SNEGSKA (reference sequence). V was cut by 5 bases and J by 0 bases, with 8 bases left in between. The CDR3 nucleotides are TGCAGTGCTCCCGGAAGCTCCTACGAGCAGTACTTC. It yields the protein CSAPGSSYEQYF.

The CDR3 loop is CASSSGYNQPQHF. CDR3 in DNA: TGTGCCAGCAGCTCCGGGTACAATCAGCCCCAGCATTTT. This chain connects TRBV3-1 to TRBJ1-5; D unresolved. V was trimmed by 5 bases and J by 3 bases, leaving 8 bases between them. The CDR3 totals 13 residues. CDR1 LGHDT and CDR2 YNNKEL come from the germline V gene (reference sequence). The full variable domain, in which reference TRBV3-1 and TRBJ1-5 provide the parts outside the CDR3, is DTAVSQTPKYLVTQMGNDKSIKCEQNLGHDTMYWYKQDSKKFLKIMFSYNNKELIINETVPNRFSPKSPDKAHLNLHINSLELGDSAVYFCASSSGYNQPQHFGDGTRLSIL.

This clonotype was seen repeatedly, ten times or more. The J gene is TRBJ2-1, the V gene TRBV10-3, with D perhaps TRBD1 (5 bases). Germline values: CDR1 ENHRY, CDR2 SYGVKD. There are 12 residues in the CDR3. V was clipped by 3 bases and J by 9 bases, with 9 bases between them. The CDR3 region has the DNA TGTGCCATCAGTGACAGGGATAGTGAGCAGTTCTTC. Protein product: CAISDRDSEQFF.

This clonotype has a handful of counts. The V and J genes are TRBV28 and TRBJ2-1, with D perhaps being TRBD1 or TRBD2 (5 bases each). The V end lost 2 bases, the J end lost 4 bases, and 15 bases lay between the germline ends. CDR1 MDHEN and CDR2 SYDVKM come from the germline V gene. This CDR3 is 16 amino acids long. The CDR3 DNA reads as TGTGCCAGCAGTTTAGAGGGGACGTCCCTTTACAATGAGCAGTTCTTC. This encodes CASSLEGTSLYNEQFF.

This clonotype was counted a few times. The chain links TRBV12-3 or TRBV12-4 to TRBJ2-3; tentatively, D is TRBD1 (7 bases). The CDR3 is 14 residues long. Trimming cost V 11 bases and J 3 bases, with 18 bases left between them. The CDR3: CASNSRGETDTQYF. The CDR3 DNA reads as TGTGCCTCCAATAGCAGGGGGGAAACAGATACGCAGTATTTT.

The table lists this clonotype with many counts. The rearrangement links TRBV7-2 to TRBJ1-4, with D possibly being TRBD1 (5 bases). The germline gives CDR1 SGHTA, CDR2 FQGNSA. Trimming took 5 bases from V and 3 from J, leaving 10 bases between them. This CDR3 has 14 amino acids. CDR3 DNA sequence: TGTGCCAGCAGCCACGACAGCCCTAATGAAAAACTGTTTTTT. Translating it yields CASSHDSPNEKLFF.

Of note for this clonotype: A much larger clone sits a single nucleotide away, making a read error possible. The V call is TRBV24-1, the J call TRBJ2-5; no definite D call. V was trimmed by 6 bases and J by 6 bases, leaving 7 bases between them. The CDR3 runs to 11 residues. Germline CDR1 KGHDR, CDR2 SFDVKD. CDR3 region: CATSLKKTQYF. CDR3 coding DNA: TGTGCCACCAGTCTTAAAAAGACCCAGTACTTC.

This clonotype was counted at least ten times. The V gene is TRBV27, the J gene TRBJ1-6; a possible D gene is TRBD1 (5 bases). From germline, CDR1 is MNHEY and CDR2 SMNVEV (reference sequence). The CDR3 has 15 amino acids. Between the trimmed V and J ends, which lost 0 bases and 7 bases, there was a span of 10 bases. CDR3 nucleotides: TGTGCCAGCAGTTTATCGGGGCCAAAGAATTCACCCCTCCACTTT. Protein sequence: CASSLSGPKNSPLHF.

This clonotype is a singleton in its sample. The V and J genes are TRBV7-9 and TRBJ1-1, with a weak D call TRBD1 (5 bases). Germline V CDR1 and CDR2: SEHNR, FQNEAQ (reference sequence). V gave up 11 bases and J gave up 4 bases, with 17 bases separating them. The CDR3 runs to 13 residues. The DNA of the CDR3 is TGTGCCGTAGGGGAGGGCCCGGGCACTGAAGCTTTCTTT. Its translation: CAVGEGPGTEAFF.

In its sample, this clonotype was seen many times. The rearrangement links TRBV7-2 to TRBJ2-7, with 8 bases aligning to TRBD1. The CDR3 totals 15 residues. CDR1 and CDR2 from the germline V gene are SGHTA and FQGNSA. J gave up 6 bases and V 5 bases, and 12 bases lay outside the gene matches. CDR3 nucleotide sequence: TGTGCCAGCAGCACATCCGGGACAGGTCTTGGCGAGCAGTACTTC. This translates into CASSTSGTGLGEQYF.

Ten or more counts support this clonotype. As DNA, the CDR3 is TGTGCCAGCAGCCAGACAGGGAACACCGGGGAGCTGTTTTTT. This translates into CASSQTGNTGELFF. This rearrangement joins TRBV6-1 to TRBJ2-2; D possibly corresponds to TRBD1 (6 bases). Germline CDR1 MNHNS, CDR2 SASEGT. V was clipped by 6 bases and J by 1 base, with 9 bases between them. The CDR3 loop spans 14 amino acids.

This clonotype was detected ten times or more. The V gene is TRBV7-8, the J gene TRBJ2-3; possibly TRBD2 for D (5 bases). The V end lost 0 bases, the J end lost 3 bases, and 13 bases lay between the germline ends. Germline values: CDR1 SGHVS, CDR2 FQNEAQ. The CDR3 extends over 16 amino acids. CDR3 coding DNA: TGTGCCAGCAGCTTAGCTCGACTACCCGGAACAGATACGCAGTATTTT. Translated, it gives CASSLARLPGTDTQYF.

This clonotype was counted at least ten times. The chain combines TRBV2 with TRBJ1-6; D uncertain. The CDR3 has 12 amino acids. V was trimmed by 3 bases and J by 10 bases, leaving 7 bases between them. Germline CDR1 and CDR2: SNHLY and FYNNEI. The CDR3 sequence is CASSDSHSPLHF. CDR3 in DNA: TGTGCCAGCAGTGACAGCCACTCACCCCTCCACTTT.

This clonotype came up many times. This chain links TRBV7-3 with TRBJ2-1; the match to TRBD2 covers 11 bases. The germline V gene has CDR1 SGHTA and CDR2 FQGTGA. Trimming took 3 bases from V and 9 from J; bases not matched to a gene: 7. The CDR3 is made up of 15 amino acids. The CDR3: CASSFLAGGRTEQFF. The CDR3 DNA reads TGTGCCAGCAGCTTTCTAGCGGGGGGCCGGACTGAGCAGTTCTTC.

V and J are TRBV11-2 and TRBJ1-6; 7 bases fit TRBD1. Germline CDR1 SGHAT, CDR2 FQNNGV. The CDR3 sequence is 15 residues long. The junction had 8 bases not matched to a gene; V was cut back by 5 bases and J by 7 bases. CDR3 loop: CASSREGTANSPLHF. Here the CDR3 DNA reads TGTGCCAGCAGCCGGGAGGGGACAGCAAATTCACCCCTCCACTTT.

This clonotype was seen a handful of times. The J gene is TRBJ2-1, the V gene TRBV7-3, with 9 positions matching TRBD2. Germline V CDR1 and CDR2: SGHTA, FQGTGA. The CDR3 is 18 residues long. Trimming took 1 base from V and 0 from J; bases not matched to a gene: 7. CDR3 sequence (DNA): TGTGCCAGCAGCTTAAAACCGACTAGCGGTACCTCCTACAATGAGCAGTTCTTC. This codes for CASSLKPTSGTSYNEQFF.

The genes are TRBV20-1 and TRBJ1-5; tentative D call: TRBD1 (5 bases). This CDR3 region has 14 residues. CDR1 is DFQATT, CDR2 SNEGSKA, per germline (reference sequence). The V end was cut by 5 bases, the J end by 2 bases, with 13 bases between. CDR3 loop: CSALRGDGNQPQHF. CDR3 sequence (DNA): TGCAGTGCTCTACGAGGGGACGGCAATCAGCCCCAGCATTTT.

This chain links TRBV27 with TRBJ1-6, with 7 bases identical to TRBD1. Germline-derived CDR1 and CDR2 are MNHEY and SMNVEV (reference sequence). V lost 3 bases, J lost 7 bases, and 3 bases stayed unmatched. The CDR3 totals 14 residues. The CDR3: CASSLGQLNSPLHF. CDR3 nucleotides: TGTGCCAGCAGTTTGGGACAGCTAAATTCACCCCTCCACTTT.

The sample holds many counts of this clonotype. The CDR3 reads CASSELAGADTQYF. Written as DNA, the CDR3 is TGTGCCAGCAGTGAACTAGCGGGGGCAGATACGCAGTATTTT. The chain employs TRBV6-1 and TRBJ2-3, with 10 bases matching TRBD2. Germline V gene lookup returns CDR1 MNHNS and CDR2 SASEGT. The CDR3 covers 14 residues. The V segment lost 2 bases and the J segment 4 bases; nucleotides outside the gene matches: 0.

This clonotype was counted at least ten times. The chain employs TRBV4-1 and TRBJ2-7, with TRBD2 as a possible D gene (5 bases). Deletions cut 1 base from V and 2 bases from J, with 12 bases between. From germline, CDR1 is MGHRA and CDR2 YSYEKL. The CDR3 is made up of 15 amino acids. This CDR3 reads CASSQAPADPYEQYF. The CDR3 region has the DNA TGCGCCAGCAGCCAAGCTCCAGCGGACCCCTACGAGCAGTACTTC.